Included here is one T cell receptor beta chain sequence, with context. This sample stems from a study of OX40 agonist ivuxolimab in advanced cancers. Repertoires were generated with immunoSEQ multiplex PCR, while TCRdb's copy carries only in-frame clones and drops some. The sample shows 77,000 or so clones, 80% to 95% of them seen only once. The germline V gene encodes CDR1 SGHNT and CDR2 YYREEE (reference sequence). The V end lost 4 bases, the J end lost 4 bases, and 12 bases lay between the germline ends. This CDR3 has 13 amino acids. V gene TRBV5-4 combines with J gene TRBJ2-7, with D possibly being TRBD2 (6 bases). This receptor was obtained from an adult with an advanced solid tumor such as melanoma, head and neck, liver or kidney cancer. The material was CD4+ or CD8+ T cells sorted from blood, obtained in a trial of the OX40 agonist ivuxolimab. The CDR3 DNA sequence: TGTGCCAGCAGCCATCAAGGAGGGTACGAGCAGTACTTC. Its protein product is CASSHQGGYEQYF.